One and the same sample provided the 18 T cell receptor beta chains below, sequenced in a study of blood T cell repertoires in COVID-19. TCRdb's table, derived via immunoSEQ multiplex PCR, lists solely in-frame clones and lacks some. The sample lists 200,000 to 250,000 clones, 82% occurring once. The sample was peripheral blood. These receptors all come from a woman older than 75 with acute or convalescent COVID-19.

The table lists this clone with a few counts. The rearrangement uses TRBV5-1 and TRBJ1-1; TRBD1 matches 8 bases. V dropped 3 bases and J dropped 6; count of bases not matched to a gene: 7. Germline V lookup: CDR1 SGHRS, CDR2 YFSETQ. CDR3 length equals 14 residues. The CDR3 nucleotides are TGCGCCAGCAGCTCTACAGGGGGGAGGTCTGAAGCTTTCTTT. Translating it yields CASSSTGGRSEAFF.

V and J are TRBV7-2 and TRBJ1-3; D remains unclear. V lost 1 base to trimming and J lost 8 bases, with 9 bases between them. The CDR3 consists of 13 residues. CDR1 is SGHTA and CDR2 is FQGNSA in the germline V gene. The CDR3 reads CASSLEAGYTIYF. The DNA for the CDR3 is TGTGCCAGCAGCTTAGAAGCGGGATACACCATATATTTT.

The chain combines TRBV7-2 with TRBJ2-7, with TRBD1 identical over 8 bases. This CDR3 is built from 15 residues. Germline CDR1 is SGHTA and CDR2 is FQGNSA. Losses at the gene ends were 4 bases for V and 5 bases for J; bases not matched to a gene: 10. CDR3 region: CASSSPVRGQDEQYF. The CDR3 nucleotides are TGTGCCAGCAGCTCCCCGGTCAGGGGGCAAGACGAGCAGTACTTC.

This clone occurred a few times. The chain combines TRBV6-6 with TRBJ1-1; no reliable D call. Germline V gene lookup returns CDR1 MNHNY and CDR2 SVGAGI (reference sequence). CDR3 length equals 12 residues. The V end lost 6 bases, the J end lost 3 bases, and 8 bases lay between the germline ends. The CDR3 DNA follows: TGTGCCAGCAGCCCCCCGTACACTGAAGCTTTCTTT. This gives the protein CASSPPYTEAFF.

J is TRBJ1-1 and V is TRBV20-1; D is undetermined. V lost 3 bases to trimming and J lost 3 bases, with 14 bases between them. Per the germline V gene, CDR1 is DFQATT and CDR2 is SNEGSKA (reference sequence). This CDR3 is 14 amino acids long. The CDR3 reads CSASVDTTDTEAFF. CDR3 nucleotide sequence: TGCAGTGCTAGTGTCGACACCACGGACACTGAAGCTTTCTTT.

The chain is built from TRBV2 and TRBJ1-2; 7 nucleotides agree with TRBD1. Germline loops: CDR1 SNHLY, CDR2 FYNNEI. The CDR3 is 16 amino acids. V shed 4 bases, J shed 4 bases, and the junction held 12 bases outside the gene matches. The CDR3 protein is CASSVSGTATAYGYTF. CDR3 sequence (DNA): TGTGCCAGCAGTGTTTCAGGGACAGCCACCGCCTATGGCTACACCTTC.

This clone came up once. The chain uses TRBV7-8 and TRBJ1-1; D perhaps matches TRBD1 (6 bases). The germline V gene has CDR1 SGHVS and CDR2 FQNEAQ. The CDR3 covers 13 residues. The V gene lost 6 bases and the J gene lost 2 bases, with 10 bases spanning the gap. The CDR3 DNA follows: TGTGCCAGCAGTATCAGGGGAAACACTGAAGCTTTCTTT. It yields the protein CASSIRGNTEAFF.

This sequence joins TRBV19 and TRBJ1-2; 8 bases align to TRBD1. V was pared by 5 bases and J by 4 bases, with 6 bases of the junction left unmatched. CDR3 length equals 14 residues. The germline V gene has CDR1 LNHDA and CDR2 SQIVND (reference sequence). CDR3 bases: TGTGCCAGTAGTTGGGGACAGGAGCCCTATGGCTACACCTTC. The encoded protein is CASSWGQEPYGYTF.

This rearrangement joins TRBV2 to TRBJ1-1; maybe TRBD1 (6 bases). V was cut by 3 bases and J by 0 bases, with 14 bases left in between. Per germline, CDR1 SNHLY and CDR2 FYNNEI. CDR3 length: 16 residues. CDR3 DNA: TGTGCCAGCAGTGAGGGCACAGGGTCGCTGAACACTGAAGCTTTCTTT. This encodes CASSEGTGSLNTEAFF.

The chain combines TRBV3-1 (or the pseudogene TRBV3-2) with TRBJ2-1; D perhaps matches TRBD2 (5 bases). The length of the CDR3 is 13 residues. Germline CDR1 reads LGHDT; CDR2 reads YNNKEL (reference sequence). V lost 1 base and J 7 bases, leaving 8 bases between the germline ends. Written as DNA, the CDR3 is TGTGCCAGCAGCCAAGTAGGCGGGAATGAGCAGTTCTTC. It translates to CASSQVGGNEQFF.

The CDR3 bases are TGTGCCAGCAGGGAGGGACAGGGACCCTACAATGAGCAGTTCTTC. Its protein product is CASREGQGPYNEQFF. The V gene is TRBV6-5, the J gene TRBJ2-1; TRBD1 aligns across 9 bases. Germline loops: CDR1 MNHEY, CDR2 SVGAGI. V lost 6 bases, J lost 2 bases, and 5 bases stayed unmatched. This CDR3 has 15 residues.

This chain uses TRBV5-1 with TRBJ1-3; D is unclear. V lost 4 bases to trimming and J lost 0 bases, with 14 bases between them. This CDR3 region has 16 residues. Germline V gene data show CDR1 as SGHRS and CDR2 as YFSETQ. The CDR3 loop is CASSRRSGVSGNTIYF. DNA of the CDR3: TGCGCCAGCAGCCGAAGGTCCGGGGTCTCTGGAAACACCATATATTTT. Using reference TRBV5-1 and TRBJ1-3 for the parts outside the CDR3, the full variable domain is KAGVTQTPRYLIKTRGQQVTLSCSPISGHRSVSWYQQTPGQGLQFLFEYFSETQRNKGNFPGRFSGRQFSNSRSEMNVSTLELGDSALYLCASSRRSGVSGNTIYFGEGSWLTVV.

J is TRBJ1-2 and V is TRBV10-3; D gene ambiguous. Germline CDR1 and CDR2: ENHRY and SYGVKD. The CDR3 totals 14 residues. Trimming removed 3 bases from V and 4 bases from J, with 12 bases in between. DNA of the CDR3: TGTGCCATCAGTGATACAGACATGGGCTATGGCTACACCTTC. Translation gives CAISDTDMGYGYTF.

Turning to this clone: Other nucleotide sequences from this sample produce the same CDR3. The CDR3 DNA follows: TGTGCCAGCAGTGGCCGGGACAGGGCCACTGAAGCTTTCTTT. It encodes CASSGRDRATEAFF. The rearrangement uses TRBV2 and TRBJ1-1, with 9 nucleotides matching TRBD1. The V segment lost 4 bases and the J segment 4 bases; nucleotides outside the gene matches: 4. Germline CDR1 reads SNHLY; CDR2 reads FYNNEI. There are 14 residues in the CDR3. Variable domain in full (rest from reference TRBV2 and TRBJ1-1): EPEVTQTPSHQVTQMGQEVILRCVPISNHLYFYWYRQILGQKVEFLVSFYNNEISEKSEIFDDQFSVERPDGSNFTLKIRSTKLEDSAMYFCASSGRDRATEAFFGQGTRLTVV.

The chain uses TRBV15 and TRBJ2-1; D remains ambiguous. CDR3 length: 14 residues. V was pared by 0 bases and J by 9 bases, with 12 bases between. CDR1 LNHNV and CDR2 YYDKDF come from the germline V gene (reference sequence). The CDR3 reads CATSRDYGVGEQFF. CDR3 sequence (DNA): TGTGCCACCAGCAGAGATTACGGAGTGGGTGAGCAGTTCTTC.

In regard to this clone: A much more abundant neighbour one base away suggests this may be a read error. V and J are TRBV12-3 or TRBV12-4 and TRBJ1-1, with D possibly TRBD1 on 5 matching bases. CDR3 length: 13 amino acids. The V end was cut by 6 bases, the J end by 0 bases, with 8 bases between. The CDR3 is CASSRQLNTEAFF. CDR3 DNA: TGTGCCAGCAGCAGACAGCTGAACACTGAAGCTTTCTTT.

At least ten counts were recorded for this clone. V gene TRBV5-1 combines with J gene TRBJ1-1; D unclear. The V gene lost 0 bases and the J gene lost 9 bases, with 9 bases spanning the gap. From germline, CDR1 is SGHRS and CDR2 YFSETQ. This CDR3 is 12 amino acids long. The CDR3 bases are TGCGCCAGCAGCTTGGGCGACGGGAAAGCTTTCTTT. Its translation: CASSLGDGKAFF.

Details on this clone: The germline gene is not matched at one end of the junction; a read error may be the cause. The gene calls are TRBV2 and TRBJ1-2; 7 bases map to TRBD1. The CDR3 is made up of 13 amino acids. Germline CDR1 is SNHLY and CDR2 is FYNNEI. The CDR3 nucleotides are TGTGCCAGCACGAGGGGGCCGGGCCAAGCCCCCGATTTC. Protein product: CASTRGPGQAPDF.